Listed here are 21 T cell receptor beta chains from one sample, sequenced in a study of vaccination effects on CD4 cells after COVID-19. These receptors have no known antigen. Before any sequencing was done, the ViraFEST assay used viral peptide pools to expand antigen-specific CD4+ T cells. The authors isolated CD4+ T cells after about eleven days of culture. Everyone in the study got two shots of either the BNT162b2 or mRNA-1273 vaccine. Method: immunoSEQ multiplex PCR; TCRdb's copy keeps in-frame clones and lacks some. The sample holds tens of thousands of clones, approximately 81% seen once. The material was CD4+ T cells from PBMCs cultured with HCoV-229E spike peptides, obtained after COVID-19 vaccination. The receptors shown here come from a human donor who received a COVID-19 vaccine.

This chain uses TRBV7-9 with TRBJ2-7; 10 bases align to TRBD2. The length of the CDR3 is 16 residues. CDR1 is SEHNR, CDR2 FQNEAQ, per germline (reference sequence). J lost 2 bases, V lost 1 base, and 5 bases had no gene match. CDR3 bases: TGTGCCAGCAGCTTAGTCGCGACTAGCGGGCCCTACGAGCAGTACGTC. Encoded protein: CASSLVATSGPYEQYV.

This clone was recorded only once. As DNA, the CDR3 is TGTGCCAGCAGTTGGGGGTTTGGAAATCAGCCCCAGCATTTT. This encodes CASSWGFGNQPQHF. This chain joins TRBV6-5 and TRBJ1-5; a weak D match, TRBD1 (5 bases). Germline assignment: CDR1 MNHEY and CDR2 SVGAGI. Between the trimmed V and J ends, which lost 4 bases and 4 bases, there was a span of 11 bases. The CDR3 is 14 amino acids.

The chain has TRBV6-1 and TRBJ1-5; perhaps TRBD1 as D (6 bases). The V and J ends lost 1 base and 5 bases respectively, with 18 bases between them. The CDR3 loop spans 17 amino acids. CDR1 and CDR2 from the germline V gene are MNHNS and SASEGT. CDR3 region: CASSEGPRGQGYQPQHF. CDR3 nucleotide sequence: TGTGCCAGCAGTGAAGGCCCCCGCGGCCAGGGGTATCAGCCCCAGCATTTT.

The chain employs TRBV6-4 and TRBJ1-1, with D possibly being TRBD1 (5 bases). V was clipped by 9 bases and J by 0 bases, with 11 bases between them. CDR1 is MRHNA, CDR2 SNTAGT, per germline. The CDR3 runs 13 residues. This CDR3 is CASRQSLNTEAFF. The CDR3 region has the DNA TGTGCCAGTCGACAGAGCTTGAACACTGAAGCTTTCTTT.

The chain has TRBV5-1 and TRBJ2-4, with unresolved D. The CDR3 spans 16 residues. Germline V gene data show CDR1 as SGHRS and CDR2 as YFSETQ. Trimming shortened V by 4 bases and J by 3 bases, and 17 bases separated the two germline ends. DNA for the CDR3: TGCGCCAGCAGCCATGAAACTCAGTATCGCAAAAACATTCAGTACTTC. Amino acid sequence: CASSHETQYRKNIQYF.

The rearrangement joins TRBV28 to TRBJ1-1; 7 bases agree with TRBD1. The CDR3 covers 15 residues. The ends lost 5 bases at V and 1 base at J; junction bases unmatched: 7. CDR1 MDHEN and CDR2 SYDVKM come from the germline V gene. CDR3 nucleotides: TGTGCCAGCAGTCTCCCCGGGACAGAGAACACTGAAGCTTTCTTT. Protein sequence: CASSLPGTENTEAFF.

The genes are TRBV5-1 and TRBJ1-1; tentative D call: TRBD1 (6 bases). The CDR3 spans 15 residues. Looked up from germline, CDR1 is SGHRS and CDR2 is YFSETQ. V was pared by 0 bases and J by 0 bases, with 9 bases between. The CDR3 region has the DNA TGCGCCAGCAGCTTGGTGGGGGGCTTGAACACTGAAGCTTTCTTT. Residues: CASSLVGGLNTEAFF.

The rearrangement joins TRBV28 to TRBJ1-4, with a tentative D call TRBD1 (6 bases). V was trimmed by 1 base and J by 7 bases, leaving 13 bases between them. The CDR3 spans 15 residues. Germline CDR1 is MDHEN and CDR2 is SYDVKM. CDR3 nucleotides: TGTGCCAGCAGTTTATTACAGGGCAACGCTGAAAAACTGTTTTTT. Residues: CASSLLQGNAEKLFF.

The V and J genes are TRBV6-5 and TRBJ1-1, with no clear D. Germline V lookup: CDR1 MNHEY, CDR2 SVGAGI. This CDR3 spans 13 amino acids. With 4 bases removed from V and 8 bases from J, the gap between germline ends came to 14 bases. The CDR3 DNA follows: TGTGCCAGCAGTTCCCCTGCCTGGTCAGAAGCTTTCTTT. Translation: CASSSPAWSEAFF.

This clone was seen a few times. The chain carries TRBV4-1 and TRBJ1-2; no definite D call. V was pared by 1 base and J by 1 base, with 10 bases between. Germline assignment: CDR1 MGHRA and CDR2 YSYEKL. The CDR3 extends over 15 amino acids. The CDR3 DNA reads as TGCGCCAGCAGCCAAGGTAGCACGATTAACTATGGCTACACCTTC. Translated: CASSQGSTINYGYTF.

This clone was seen only once. The chain couples TRBV5-1 to TRBJ2-7; possible D gene TRBD1, 5 bases. This CDR3 has 13 residues. Germline V CDR1 and CDR2: SGHRS, YFSETQ. The V gene lost 0 bases and the J gene lost 7 bases, with 11 bases spanning the gap. The CDR3 spells CASSLAQGWEQYV. The CDR3 DNA reads as TGCGCCAGCAGCTTGGCCCAGGGCTGGGAGCAGTACGTC.

This chain joins TRBV2 and TRBJ2-3, with 9 bases fitting TRBD1. The CDR3 spans 15 residues. V lost 3 bases to trimming and J lost 4 bases; unmatched junction nucleotides: 5. Germline V gene sequence: CDR1 SNHLY, CDR2 FYNNEI. Written as DNA, the CDR3 is TGTGCCAGCAGTGATGGGACAGGGTCCGCAGATACGCAGTATTTT. This sequence encodes CASSDGTGSADTQYF.

The V and J genes are TRBV6-5 and TRBJ1-2; possible D gene TRBD1, 5 bases. V gave up 4 bases and J gave up 4 bases, with 16 bases separating them. Germline V CDR1 and CDR2: MNHEY, SVGAGI. The length of the CDR3 is 15 residues. The CDR3: CASSSPSERGYGYTF. CDR3 DNA sequence: TGTGCCAGCAGTTCCCCGTCCGAGAGGGGCTATGGCTACACCTTC.

The J gene is TRBJ2-5, the V gene TRBV5-1; 7 positions agree with TRBD1. The trim removed 4 bases at V and 2 bases at J, leaving 2 bases unmatched. The germline CDR1 and CDR2 sequences are SGHRS and YFSETQ. The CDR3 totals 13 residues. The CDR3: CASSPGQQETQYF. The CDR3 DNA is TGCGCCAGCAGCCCGGGACAGCAAGAGACCCAGTACTTC.

The rearrangement uses TRBV7-2 and TRBJ1-5; 7 positions agree with TRBD1. In germline, CDR1 is SGHTA, CDR2 FQGNSA. Unmatched junction bases numbered 5, after V lost 3 bases and J lost 3 bases. CDR3 length: 15 amino acids. As DNA, the CDR3 is TGTGCCAGCAGCTTGTCCGGGACAGACAATCAGCCCCAGCATTTT. Translating it yields CASSLSGTDNQPQHF.

The chain recombines TRBV15 with TRBJ2-7; TRBD1 aligns across 8 bases. This CDR3 spans 14 amino acids. In germline, CDR1 is LNHNV, CDR2 YYDKDF (reference sequence). Trimming took 3 bases from V and 4 from J; bases not matched to a gene: 5. In DNA form, the CDR3 reads TGTGCCACCAGCAGCCGGGACAGGACGTACGAGCAGTACGTC. Its translation is CATSSRDRTYEQYV.

The table lists this clone with a few counts. The V and J genes are TRBV24-1 and TRBJ2-3; 10 bases match TRBD1. Germline V CDR1 and CDR2: KGHDR, SFDVKD. The CDR3 is 16 amino acids. Losses at the gene ends were 4 bases for V and 6 bases for J; bases not matched to a gene: 9. The CDR3 region has the DNA TGTGCCACCAGTGACACCGGGACAGGGGCGTGGGATACGCAGTATTTT. Translation gives CATSDTGTGAWDTQYF.

The chain couples TRBV24-1 to TRBJ2-1; 7 bases align to TRBD1. Unmatched junction bases numbered 14, after V lost 3 bases and J lost 7 bases. The CDR3 consists of 17 residues. CDR1 is KGHDR, CDR2 SFDVKD, per germline. The CDR3 region has the DNA TGTGCCACCAGTGATGTCCCGGGACAGAGATTTGGGAATGAGCAGTTCTTC. It translates to CATSDVPGQRFGNEQFF.

The rearrangement joins TRBV29-1 to TRBJ2-6; D might be TRBD1 (5 bases). Germline lookup yields CDR1 SQVTM and CDR2 ANQGSEA. Trimming took 0 bases from V and 0 from J, leaving 12 bases between them. The CDR3 covers 17 residues. The CDR3 DNA sequence: TGCAGCGTTGAAGATCAACAGGACATCTCTGGGGCCAACGTCCTGACTTTC. Residues: CSVEDQQDISGANVLTF.

The chain employs TRBV5-6 and TRBJ1-4, with TRBD1 matching 10 bases. The V gene end was trimmed by 6 bases and the J gene end by 5 bases; junction bases not matched to a gene: 4. The CDR3 totals 14 residues. The V gene's germline CDR1 is SGHDT and CDR2 YYEEEE. The CDR3 loop reads CASKRGQGNEKLFF. Here the CDR3 DNA reads TGTGCCAGCAAGCGGGGACAGGGGAATGAAAAACTGTTTTTT. The full variable domain, its missing parts supplied by reference TRBV5-6 and TRBJ1-4, is DAGVTQSPTHLIKTRGQQVTLRCSPKSGHDTVSWYQQALGQGPQFIFQYYEEEERQRGNFPDRFSGHQFPNYSSELNVNALLLGDSALYLCASKRGQGNEKLFFGSGTQLSVL.

The count of this clone is one. The chain has TRBV7-3 and TRBJ1-1; D not certain. CDR3 length: 13 residues. Germline V CDR1 and CDR2: SGHTA, FQGTGA. Trimming took off 4 bases at V and 5 bases at J, with 11 bases between the two ends. The CDR3 sequence: CASSSSVRTEAFF. The CDR3, as DNA: TGTGCCAGCAGCTCATCGGTCCGTACTGAAGCTTTCTTT.